These T cell receptor beta chains were read from a single sample in a study of T-cell memory formation after mild COVID-19. TCRdb ran MiXCR on the 5' RACE reads and lists one entry per CDR3 protein. The profile shows 550,000 to 650,000 distinct CDR3 sequences, roughly 17% of them singletons. Sequencing was carried out using PBMCs or a T cell subset sorted from them (not recorded which). The receptors were sampled from an adult woman who had mild COVID-19 (a few samples of this study predate the infection). Cell type and time point are not known. The CDR3 runs from the conserved cysteine through the conserved F or W. D genes are given only for firm matches. Expanded clones are given a class, and other clones once, few, many or no size at all.

cdr3_aa: CSASQGAVSYEQYF
cdr3_nt: TGCAGTGCTAGTCAGGGGGCGGTGTCCTACGAGCAGTACTTC
v_call: TRBV20-1
clone_size: .
j_call: TRBJ2-7
d_call: TRBD1

cdr3_aa: CASSLGGVGGTDTQYF
cdr3_nt: TGTGCCAGCAGCCTCGGAGGAGTCGGGGGCACAGATACGCAGTATTTT
v_call: TRBV7-3
clone_size: .
j_call: TRBJ2-3
d_call: .

cdr3_aa: CASSPTDGYEQYF
cdr3_nt: TGTGCCAGCAGCCCCACGGACGGGTACGAGCAGTACTTC
v_call: TRBV7-6
clone_size: .
j_call: TRBJ2-7
d_call: .

cdr3_aa: CASSQGGRPSYNEQFF
cdr3_nt: TGTGCCAGCAGCCAGGGAGGTCGGCCCTCCTACAATGAGCAGTTCTTC
v_call: TRBV14
clone_size: .
j_call: TRBJ2-1
d_call: .

cdr3_aa: CASSLGLYGEQYF
cdr3_nt: TGTGCCAGCAGCTTGGGACTTTATGGCGAGCAGTACTTC
v_call: TRBV5-5
clone_size: few
j_call: TRBJ2-7
d_call: .

cdr3_aa: CASSPRLGGRTGELFF
cdr3_nt: TGTGCCAGCAGCCCGCGCCTGGGGGGAAGGACCGGGGAGCTGTTTTTT
v_call: TRBV11-2
clone_size: once
j_call: TRBJ2-2
d_call: .

cdr3_aa: CATSDLGTGGYTGELFF
cdr3_nt: TGTGCCACCAGTGATTTGGGGACAGGGGGTTACACCGGGGAGCTGTTTTTT
v_call: TRBV24-1
clone_size: .
j_call: TRBJ2-2
d_call: TRBD1

cdr3_aa: CASSPGDPGGTDTQYF
cdr3_nt: TGTGCCAGCTCACCAGGGGACCCTGGGGGAACAGATACGCAGTATTTT
v_call: TRBV18
clone_size: .
j_call: TRBJ2-3
d_call: .

cdr3_aa: CATSDSTGAGELFF
cdr3_nt: TGTGCCACCAGTGATTCCACAGGGGCCGGGGAGCTGTTTTTT
v_call: TRBV24-1
clone_size: .
j_call: TRBJ2-2
d_call: TRBD1

cdr3_aa: CASSYQDRRGEQYF
cdr3_nt: TGTGCCAGCAGTTACCAGGACAGGCGAGGCGAGCAGTACTTC
v_call: TRBV6-2/TRBV6-3
clone_size: few
j_call: TRBJ2-7
d_call: TRBD1

cdr3_aa: CASSMRGGLTTDTQYF
cdr3_nt: TGTGCCAGTAGTATGCGGGGGGGACTAACCACAGATACGCAGTATTTT
v_call: TRBV19
clone_size: .
j_call: TRBJ2-3
d_call: TRBD2

cdr3_aa: CASRPAQGQGAKSTEAFF
cdr3_nt: TGTGCCAGCAGGCCCGCGCAGGGACAGGGGGCGAAGAGCACTGAAGCTTTCTTT
v_call: TRBV25-1
clone_size: .
j_call: TRBJ1-1
d_call: TRBD1

cdr3_aa: CASSSQGGVAYNEQFF
cdr3_nt: TGTGCCAGCAGCTCCCAGGGCGGGGTGGCCTACAATGAGCAGTTCTTC
v_call: TRBV7-2
clone_size: many
j_call: TRBJ2-1
d_call: .

cdr3_aa: CSANRQGMNTEAFF
cdr3_nt: TGCAGTGCTAACAGACAGGGGATGAACACTGAAGCTTTCTTT
v_call: TRBV20-1
clone_size: few
j_call: TRBJ1-1
d_call: TRBD1

cdr3_aa: CASSPPWTRSTDTQYF
cdr3_nt: TGTGCCAGCAGCCCTCCCTGGACCCGCAGCACAGATACGCAGTATTTT
v_call: TRBV12-3/TRBV12-4
clone_size: .
j_call: TRBJ2-3
d_call: .

cdr3_aa: CSAITWPNEKLFF
cdr3_nt: TGCAGTGCTATTACCTGGCCTAATGAAAAACTGTTTTTT
v_call: TRBV20-1
clone_size: .
j_call: TRBJ1-4
d_call: .

cdr3_aa: CASSLGRGLHF
cdr3_nt: TGTGCCAGCAGTTTGGGTAGGGGGCTGCATTTT
v_call: TRBV12-3/TRBV12-4
clone_size: few
j_call: TRBJ1-5
d_call: TRBD1

cdr3_aa: CASSYDRPKLAITADTQYF
cdr3_nt: TGTGCCAGCAGTTACGACCGCCCCAAACTAGCTATAACGGCTGATACGCAGTATTTT
v_call: TRBV6-2/TRBV6-3
clone_size: .
j_call: TRBJ2-3
d_call: .

cdr3_aa: CASSLASGSGANVLTF
cdr3_nt: TGTGCCAGCAGCTTAGCCTCAGGGTCTGGGGCCAACGTCCTGACTTTC
v_call: TRBV7-2
clone_size: few
j_call: TRBJ2-6
d_call: .

cdr3_aa: CASRARQAGHTGELFF
cdr3_nt: TGTGCCAGCAGGGCCCGCCAGGCCGGCCACACCGGGGAGCTGTTTTTT
v_call: TRBV6-1
clone_size: .
j_call: TRBJ2-2
d_call: .

cdr3_aa: CASSLGVGNNQPQHF
cdr3_nt: TGCGCCAGCAGCTTGGGGGTAGGGAACAATCAGCCCCAGCATTTT
v_call: TRBV5-1
clone_size: few
j_call: TRBJ1-5
d_call: .

cdr3_aa: CASRLSGGLETQYF
cdr3_nt: TGTGCCAGCAGGCTCTCGGGGGGCCTGGAGACCCAGTACTTC
v_call: TRBV6-6
clone_size: .
j_call: TRBJ2-5
d_call: .

cdr3_aa: CASSPGANQETQYF
cdr3_nt: TGTGCCAGCAGTCCGGGAGCGAACCAAGAGACCCAGTACTTC
v_call: TRBV12-3/TRBV12-4
clone_size: many
j_call: TRBJ2-5
d_call: .

cdr3_aa: CSVEVGQYQPQETQYF
cdr3_nt: TGCAGCGTTGAAGTGGGACAGTACCAACCCCAAGAGACCCAGTACTTC
v_call: TRBV29-1
clone_size: .
j_call: TRBJ2-5
d_call: TRBD1

cdr3_aa: CASSRDFYNEQFF
cdr3_nt: TGTGCCAGCAGCCGGGACTTCTACAATGAGCAGTTCTTC
v_call: TRBV14
clone_size: .
j_call: TRBJ2-1
d_call: .

cdr3_aa: CASSSSRGKATAPLHF
cdr3_nt: TGTGCCAGCAGCTCTTCCCGAGGGAAGGCGACTGCACCCCTCCACTTT
v_call: TRBV5-5
clone_size: .
j_call: TRBJ1-6
d_call: .

cdr3_aa: CASSSDRSLYGYTF
cdr3_nt: TGTGCCAGCAGCTCGGACAGAAGCCTCTATGGCTACACCTTC
v_call: TRBV7-8
clone_size: .
j_call: TRBJ1-2
d_call: .

cdr3_aa: CASSLNPPGSNTDTQYF
cdr3_nt: TGTGCCAGCAGCTTAAACCCCCCCGGCAGCAACACAGATACGCAGTATTTT
v_call: TRBV7-3
clone_size: .
j_call: TRBJ2-3
d_call: .

cdr3_aa: CASSNRQGLEAFF
cdr3_nt: TGTGCCAGCAGCAACAGACAGGGCTTAGAAGCTTTCTTT
v_call: TRBV7-2
clone_size: few
j_call: TRBJ1-1
d_call: TRBD1

cdr3_aa: CASSSRDRYRNTEAFF
cdr3_nt: TGTGCCAGCAGTTCCCGGGACAGGTACCGAAACACTGAAGCTTTCTTT
v_call: TRBV27
clone_size: .
j_call: TRBJ1-1
d_call: TRBD1

cdr3_aa: CASTPRQGKGYTF
cdr3_nt: TGTGCCAGCACCCCGCGACAGGGGAAAGGCTACACCTTC
v_call: TRBV6-5
clone_size: .
j_call: TRBJ1-2
d_call: TRBD1

cdr3_aa: CASSFGNPGNTEAFF
cdr3_nt: TGTGCCAGCAGCTTCGGAAACCCAGGGAACACTGAAGCTTTCTTT
v_call: TRBV7-9
clone_size: .
j_call: TRBJ1-1
d_call: .

cdr3_aa: CASSLPRQGQNTGELFF
cdr3_nt: TGTGCCAGCAGCTTACCCAGACAGGGGCAAAACACCGGGGAGCTGTTTTTT
v_call: TRBV7-6
clone_size: .
j_call: TRBJ2-2
d_call: TRBD1

cdr3_aa: CASSFLSGVGGYTF
cdr3_nt: TGTGCCAGCAGTTTCCTTTCAGGGGTTGGTGGCTACACCTTC
v_call: TRBV27
clone_size: few
j_call: TRBJ1-2
d_call: .

cdr3_aa: CASSLGTGVLNTEAFF
cdr3_nt: TGTGCCAGCAGTTTGGGGACAGGGGTTTTGAACACTGAAGCTTTCTTT
v_call: TRBV27
clone_size: .
j_call: TRBJ1-1
d_call: TRBD1

cdr3_aa: CASSSGTSGPFEQYF
cdr3_nt: TGTGCCAGCAGCTCCGGGACTAGCGGGCCCTTCGAGCAGTACTTC
v_call: TRBV7-9
clone_size: few
j_call: TRBJ2-7
d_call: TRBD2

cdr3_aa: CSAQGLAVATQYF
cdr3_nt: TGCAGCGCACAAGGACTAGCGGTTGCGACCCAGTACTTC
v_call: TRBV29-1
clone_size: .
j_call: TRBJ2-5
d_call: TRBD2

cdr3_aa: CASSQDVSSGTDTQYF
cdr3_nt: TGTGCCAGCAGCCAAGATGTCTCTAGCGGGACAGATACGCAGTATTTT
v_call: TRBV4-2
clone_size: .
j_call: TRBJ2-3
d_call: TRBD2

cdr3_aa: CASSQDGTTGANVLTF
cdr3_nt: TGTGCCAGCAGCCAAGATGGGACAACGGGGGCCAACGTCCTGACTTTC
v_call: TRBV3-1
clone_size: .
j_call: TRBJ2-6
d_call: .

cdr3_aa: CASSPGQGSSGELFF
cdr3_nt: TGTGCCAGCAGTCCGGGACAGGGGTCATCCGGGGAGCTGTTTTTT
v_call: TRBV12-3/TRBV12-4
clone_size: .
j_call: TRBJ2-2
d_call: TRBD1